This record concerns one T cell receptor (beta chain) sequence. Clinical history as reported by participants underpinned cohort assignment. The data stem from a study of blood T cell repertoires in COVID-19. The wider study: Samples taken during acute and convalescent COVID-19 were collected in the United States, Italy and Spain.

TCRdb keeps only in-frame clones here, not all; method: immunoSEQ multiplex PCR. The table shows some 200,000 clones, with 75% to 85% occurring only once. The sequencing input was PBMCs or T cells enriched from blood (not recorded which). The receptor's source is a man in his forties who had recovered from COVID-19.

This chain's CDR3 is CATSGRRRGEKLFF. The CDR3 DNA is TGTGCCACCAGTGGCAGACGCAGGGGTGAAAAACTGTTTTTT. This sequence joins TRBV24-1 and TRBJ1-4; D might be TRBD1 (6 bases). From germline, CDR1 is KGHDR and CDR2 SFDVKD. Trimming stripped 5 bases from V and 7 bases from J, with 13 bases between. The CDR3 totals 14 residues.